This TCR beta chain derives from a study of T cell repertoires in cytomegalovirus infection. On the study more broadly: The authors relied on CMV epitopes, both recently identified HLA-C-restricted and well-studied HLA-B-restricted. Matching HLA type and CMV infection were both indicated by public TCR beta signatures.

The CDR3 is made up of 16 amino acids. Per germline, CDR1 SGHVS and CDR2 FNYEAQ. Trimming at V came to 1 base and at J to 2 bases, leaving 4 bases not matched to a gene. This clonotype was observed many times. The antigen remains unidentified. TCRdb fed the reads into MiXCR, producing one record per CDR3 protein. The table lists under 350,000 distinct CDR3 sequences, about 20% of them singletons. The sample here was cultured PBMCs, taken from culture after CMV antigen stimulation. This receptor was taken from a human donor in good health (CMV status not recorded). Some clones in this sample may be carry-over from other donors' samples. The chain is built from TRBV7-6 and TRBJ2-1; TRBD2 aligns across 8 bases. As DNA, the CDR3 is TGTGCCAGCAGCTTAGGCGACGGGAGGGCCTACAATGAGCAGTTCTTC. As protein: CASSLGDGRAYNEQFF.